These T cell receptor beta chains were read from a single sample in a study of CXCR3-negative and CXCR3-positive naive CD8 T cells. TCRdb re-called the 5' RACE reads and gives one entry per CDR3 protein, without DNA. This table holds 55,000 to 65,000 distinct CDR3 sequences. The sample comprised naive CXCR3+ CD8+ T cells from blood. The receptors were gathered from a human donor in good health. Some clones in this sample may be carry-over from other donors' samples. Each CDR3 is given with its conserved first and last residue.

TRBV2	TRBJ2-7	CAIRGDGFYEQYF
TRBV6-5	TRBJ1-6	CASSYLGQGNHNSPLHF
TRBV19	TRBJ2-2	CASQDRNRDGELFF
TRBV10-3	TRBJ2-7	CAACSGPTYEQYF
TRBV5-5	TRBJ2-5	CASSLARAGARETQYF
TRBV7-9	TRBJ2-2	CASSLTASGPTGELFF
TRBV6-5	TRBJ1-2	CASSLKGAEGPGGYTF
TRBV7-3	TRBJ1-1	CASSSGVGTSEAFF
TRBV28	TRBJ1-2	CASRSGHNYGYTF
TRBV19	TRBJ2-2	CASSTGGLAGELFF
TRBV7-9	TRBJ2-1	CASSQKAVTYNEQFF
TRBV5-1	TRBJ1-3	CASSPTFSGNTIYF
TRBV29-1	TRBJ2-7	CSVGQSTFYEQYF
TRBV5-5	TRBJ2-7	CASSLARVSAVMTYEQYF
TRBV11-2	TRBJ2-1	CASSLGGDNEQFF
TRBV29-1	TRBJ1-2	CSVDFGSFGYTF
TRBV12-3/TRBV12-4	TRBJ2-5	CASTGDSYQETQYF
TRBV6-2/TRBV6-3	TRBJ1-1	CASSSSFGRSNTEAFF
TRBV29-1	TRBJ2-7	CSVEGGAGYEQYF
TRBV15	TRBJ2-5	CATSKDRGQETQYF
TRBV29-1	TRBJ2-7	CSVAGSRAEQYF
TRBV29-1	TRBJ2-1	CSVTSGALYNEQFF
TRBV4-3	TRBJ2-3	CASRRGLAGVTDTQYF
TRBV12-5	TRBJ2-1	CASGFGGLEQFF
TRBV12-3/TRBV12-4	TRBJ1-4	CASCTLRSTNEKLFF
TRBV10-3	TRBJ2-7	CAISESTGQLSREQYF
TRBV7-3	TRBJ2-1	CASSRGTGGYNEQFF
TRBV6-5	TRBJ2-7	CASSYTSSSYEQYF
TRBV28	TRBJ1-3	CASSSGTGSGNTIYF
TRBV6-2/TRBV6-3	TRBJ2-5	CASSYSTGEGETQYF
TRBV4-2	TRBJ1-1	CASSRTGLSNTEAFF
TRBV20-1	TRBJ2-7	CSATGDPWEQYF
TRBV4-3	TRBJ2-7	CASSQESGPYEQYF
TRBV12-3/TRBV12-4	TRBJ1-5	CASSSRQVDQPQHF
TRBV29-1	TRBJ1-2	CSAKDRGLDGYTF
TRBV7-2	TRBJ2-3	CASSLVAGVTDTQYF
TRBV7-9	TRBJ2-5	CASSSGGFETQYF
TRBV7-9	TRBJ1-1	CASTRMNTEAFF
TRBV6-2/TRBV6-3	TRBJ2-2	CAGRWGTTNTGELFF
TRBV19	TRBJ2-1	CASSLPSLPDEQFF
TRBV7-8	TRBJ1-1	CASSPTRQATNTEAFF
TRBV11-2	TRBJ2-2	CASSSTSKPGELFF
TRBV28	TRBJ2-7	CATSPGMTYEQYF
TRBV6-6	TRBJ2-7	CASSYGTGGPYEQYF
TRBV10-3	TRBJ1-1	CAISESQTGDNTEAFF
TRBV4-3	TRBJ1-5	CASSQDTGSNQPQHF
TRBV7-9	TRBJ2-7	CASSLDPSGAEFYEQYF
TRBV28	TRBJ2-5	CASSLIQGVGETQYF
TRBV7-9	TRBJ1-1	CASSLVLGRTEAFF
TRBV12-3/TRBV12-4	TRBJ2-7	CASSYGGAYEQYF
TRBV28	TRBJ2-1	CASSLLDSYNEQFF
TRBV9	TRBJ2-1	CASSLRPGSNEQFF
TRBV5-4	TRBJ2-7	CASSLGLAGVPPEQYF
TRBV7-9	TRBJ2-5	CASSPMVTGLETQYF